Sequencing of this T cell receptor beta chain was carried out in a study of graft-versus-host responses after intestinal transplantation. For this clone: Its target is unknown.

The CDR3 sequence is 15 residues long. Germline V CDR1 and CDR2: SGHAT, FQNNGV. The V end was cut by 5 bases, the J end by 0 bases, with 11 bases between. Libraries were prepared by immunoSEQ multiplex PCR; TCRdb keeps only in-frame clonotypes and omits some of them. The sample includes approximately 49,000 clones, approximately 95% of them seen just once. The clonotype was recovered from a human donor who was the organ donor for an intestinal transplant. The sequencing used unstimulated CD8+ T cells sorted from spleen or lymph node cells, collected before transplant. This chain joins TRBV11-2 and TRBJ2-1; D is perhaps TRBD2 (6 bases). The CDR3 region has the DNA TGTGCCAGCAGCCCCGGGAGCAGCTCCTACAATGAGCAGTTCTTC. Residues: CASSPGSSSYNEQFF.